Sequencing of this T cell receptor (beta chain) was carried out in a study of cytomegalovirus exposure and HLA in healthy donors. It was healthy bone marrow donors who served as donors. The primer mix had 60 Vbeta and 13 Jbeta primers. TCRdb keeps only in-frame clones here, not all; method: immunoSEQ multiplex PCR. The sample contains 150,000 or so clones, around 74% of which appear only once. A note on this clone: What it recognizes is unknown.

The germline gives CDR1 MDHEN, CDR2 SYDVKM. Trimming pared 7 bases from V and 2 bases from J, leaving 18 bases between. This CDR3 has 15 residues. Study outcomes and limitations: Certain indistinguishable V segments, among them TRBV6-2 and TRBV6-3, were excluded.

The rearrangement joins TRBV28 to TRBJ2-7; perhaps TRBD2 as D (5 bases). The sequencing sample was made of PBMCs. The clonotype originates from a man between 18 and 35 years old in good health and CMV-seronegative. The CDR3: CASTSEGDWPYEQYV. Written as DNA, the CDR3 is TGTGCCAGCACCTCTGAGGGTGACTGGCCCTACGAGCAGTACGTC.